Listed below are T cell receptor beta chains from one sample, sequenced in a study of naive and memory T cell subsets. TCRdb re-derived calls from the UMI-ligation and nested PCR reads in MiXCR, one entry per CDR3 protein. There are 150,000 or so distinct CDR3 sequences in the sample; 22% occur only once, and 0.11% lies in the top ten. Sequencing was done on a sample of naive CD4+ T cells from blood. The receptors stem from a human donor in good health. Both conserved end residues are part of each CDR3. A D gene is named only where the DNA matches it firmly. Rows may omit the clone size; those that give it use once, few, many or a size class.

d_call: TRBD1; j_call: TRBJ1-5; v_call: TRBV19; clone_size: .; cdr3_aa: CASSQQGASGNQPQHF
d_call: TRBD1; j_call: TRBJ1-3; v_call: TRBV20-1; clone_size: few; cdr3_aa: CSARSPRGQTAGNTIYF
d_call: .; j_call: TRBJ1-2; v_call: TRBV7-9; clone_size: few; cdr3_aa: CASSLGRDTKGGYTF
d_call: .; j_call: TRBJ1-2; v_call: TRBV20-1; clone_size: .; cdr3_aa: CSARDRMGGNYGYTF
d_call: .; j_call: TRBJ2-7; v_call: TRBV20-1; clone_size: .; cdr3_aa: CSARKRPGDVYEQYF
d_call: .; j_call: TRBJ1-1; v_call: TRBV27; clone_size: few; cdr3_aa: CASSKAWDHTEAFF
d_call: .; j_call: TRBJ2-5; v_call: TRBV12-3/TRBV12-4; clone_size: .; cdr3_aa: CASSLSETETQYF
d_call: TRBD1; j_call: TRBJ2-7; v_call: TRBV12-3/TRBV12-4; clone_size: many; cdr3_aa: CASSRDRVSYEQYF
d_call: .; j_call: TRBJ2-1; v_call: TRBV7-9; clone_size: once; cdr3_aa: CASSSGPQPNEQFF
d_call: TRBD1; j_call: TRBJ1-2; v_call: TRBV18; clone_size: .; cdr3_aa: CASSGGQGHYGYTF
d_call: TRBD2; j_call: TRBJ2-1; v_call: TRBV6-6; clone_size: .; cdr3_aa: CASSPPGLANEQFF
d_call: .; j_call: TRBJ1-1; v_call: TRBV3-1; clone_size: few; cdr3_aa: CASSQKGGGTEAFF
d_call: .; j_call: TRBJ2-1; v_call: TRBV27; clone_size: .; cdr3_aa: CASSPGGPVGRYEQFF
d_call: TRBD1; j_call: TRBJ1-2; v_call: TRBV5-6; clone_size: few; cdr3_aa: CASSETGEYGYTF
d_call: TRBD2; j_call: TRBJ2-7; v_call: TRBV28; clone_size: .; cdr3_aa: CASSQGLAGLRWYF
d_call: TRBD1; j_call: TRBJ2-7; v_call: TRBV5-1; clone_size: few; cdr3_aa: CASSPKWDRGYEQYF
d_call: .; j_call: TRBJ2-7; v_call: TRBV6-2/TRBV6-3; clone_size: few; cdr3_aa: CASSYYGGYEQYF
d_call: TRBD1; j_call: TRBJ1-5; v_call: TRBV6-5; clone_size: .; cdr3_aa: CASSYPGGWSNQPQHF
d_call: .; j_call: TRBJ2-7; v_call: TRBV2; clone_size: few; cdr3_aa: CASNGLPGQYF
d_call: .; j_call: TRBJ2-7; v_call: TRBV28; clone_size: many; cdr3_aa: CASRLEPYEQYF
d_call: .; j_call: TRBJ2-3; v_call: TRBV6-5; clone_size: .; cdr3_aa: CASRGLQGPADTQYF
d_call: .; j_call: TRBJ1-4; v_call: TRBV5-1; clone_size: .; cdr3_aa: CASTPLGGNEKLFF
d_call: .; j_call: TRBJ2-7; v_call: TRBV10-2; clone_size: many; cdr3_aa: CASSEQVVDEQYF
d_call: .; j_call: TRBJ2-1; v_call: TRBV6-5; clone_size: few; cdr3_aa: CASSYSLGNSYNEQFF
d_call: TRBD2; j_call: TRBJ2-2; v_call: TRBV4-2; clone_size: .; cdr3_aa: CASSRLAKNTGELFF
d_call: .; j_call: TRBJ2-1; v_call: TRBV20-1; clone_size: .; cdr3_aa: CSVEYTLNEQFF
d_call: TRBD1; j_call: TRBJ1-1; v_call: TRBV28; clone_size: .; cdr3_aa: CASSRTGAPFTEAFF
d_call: .; j_call: TRBJ2-1; v_call: TRBV5-1; clone_size: .; cdr3_aa: CASSPAIFNEQFF
d_call: TRBD1; j_call: TRBJ1-1; v_call: TRBV6-6; clone_size: .; cdr3_aa: CASSPRDRNTEAFF
d_call: TRBD2; j_call: TRBJ2-3; v_call: TRBV3-1; clone_size: many; cdr3_aa: CASSPSRGGRASDTQYF
d_call: TRBD2; j_call: TRBJ2-7; v_call: TRBV4-1; clone_size: few; cdr3_aa: CASSQAQREIYEQYF
d_call: .; j_call: TRBJ1-1; v_call: TRBV18; clone_size: .; cdr3_aa: CASSPTGYTEAFF
d_call: .; j_call: TRBJ2-5; v_call: TRBV24-1; clone_size: .; cdr3_aa: CATRGSVVETQYF
d_call: .; j_call: TRBJ1-1; v_call: TRBV6-5; clone_size: .; cdr3_aa: CASSYFDVNTEAFF
d_call: TRBD2; j_call: TRBJ2-3; v_call: TRBV7-2; clone_size: .; cdr3_aa: CASSSLAGGGTDTQYF
d_call: .; j_call: TRBJ2-7; v_call: TRBV7-7; clone_size: .; cdr3_aa: CASSLAQGGPYEQYF
d_call: .; j_call: TRBJ1-5; v_call: TRBV10-2; clone_size: few; cdr3_aa: CASSDPTGIGSNQPQHF
d_call: .; j_call: TRBJ2-1; v_call: TRBV10-3; clone_size: few; cdr3_aa: CAISELAGMNNEQFF
d_call: .; j_call: TRBJ1-2; v_call: TRBV6-5; clone_size: few; cdr3_aa: CASSYGQSLGYTF
d_call: .; j_call: TRBJ2-1; v_call: TRBV29-1; clone_size: many; cdr3_aa: CSASPWSYNEQFF
d_call: .; j_call: TRBJ2-7; v_call: TRBV29-1; clone_size: few; cdr3_aa: CSVAFRQDGEQYF
d_call: TRBD2; j_call: TRBJ2-2; v_call: TRBV7-9; clone_size: .; cdr3_aa: CASSRLAGGIGELFF
d_call: .; j_call: TRBJ2-3; v_call: TRBV28; clone_size: .; cdr3_aa: CASSARTFVGTDTQYF
d_call: TRBD2; j_call: TRBJ2-5; v_call: TRBV6-6; clone_size: .; cdr3_aa: CATQKRLAGQETQYF
d_call: TRBD1; j_call: TRBJ1-1; v_call: TRBV7-9; clone_size: .; cdr3_aa: CASSLGAGGFTEAFF
d_call: TRBD1; j_call: TRBJ1-2; v_call: TRBV20-1; clone_size: few; cdr3_aa: CSAAQGSHRATYGYTF
d_call: .; j_call: TRBJ2-5; v_call: TRBV24-1; clone_size: few; cdr3_aa: CATSERGQETQYF
d_call: .; j_call: TRBJ1-5; v_call: TRBV12-3/TRBV12-4; clone_size: .; cdr3_aa: CASSLGGGIEPQHF
d_call: TRBD2; j_call: TRBJ2-3; v_call: TRBV11-2; clone_size: few; cdr3_aa: CASNPGLAAFRDTQYF
d_call: .; j_call: TRBJ2-1; v_call: TRBV7-2; clone_size: few; cdr3_aa: CARKRQVLYNEQFF
d_call: .; j_call: TRBJ1-1; v_call: TRBV28; clone_size: few; cdr3_aa: CASMSYMNTEAFF
d_call: TRBD1; j_call: TRBJ2-7; v_call: TRBV28; clone_size: .; cdr3_aa: CASSSPAGGRREQYF
d_call: TRBD2; j_call: TRBJ2-1; v_call: TRBV4-3; clone_size: many; cdr3_aa: CASSQDALAGGPYEQFF